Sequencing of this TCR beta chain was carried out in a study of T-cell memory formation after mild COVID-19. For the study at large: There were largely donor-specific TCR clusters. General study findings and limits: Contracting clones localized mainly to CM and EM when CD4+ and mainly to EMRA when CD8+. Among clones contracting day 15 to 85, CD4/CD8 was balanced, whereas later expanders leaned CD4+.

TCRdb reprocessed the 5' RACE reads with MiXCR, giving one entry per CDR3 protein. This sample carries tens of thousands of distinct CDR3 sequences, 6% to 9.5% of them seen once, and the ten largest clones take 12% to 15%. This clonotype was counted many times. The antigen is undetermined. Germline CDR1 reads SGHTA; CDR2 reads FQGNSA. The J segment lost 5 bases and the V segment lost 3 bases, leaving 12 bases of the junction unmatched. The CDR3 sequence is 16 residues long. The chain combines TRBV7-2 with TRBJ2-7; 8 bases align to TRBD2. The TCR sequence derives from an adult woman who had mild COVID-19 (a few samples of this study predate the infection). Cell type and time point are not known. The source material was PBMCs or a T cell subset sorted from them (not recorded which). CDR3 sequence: CASSFNPSGSWHEQYF. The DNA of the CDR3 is TGTGCCAGCAGCTTTAACCCGAGCGGGAGTTGGCACGAGCAGTACTTC.